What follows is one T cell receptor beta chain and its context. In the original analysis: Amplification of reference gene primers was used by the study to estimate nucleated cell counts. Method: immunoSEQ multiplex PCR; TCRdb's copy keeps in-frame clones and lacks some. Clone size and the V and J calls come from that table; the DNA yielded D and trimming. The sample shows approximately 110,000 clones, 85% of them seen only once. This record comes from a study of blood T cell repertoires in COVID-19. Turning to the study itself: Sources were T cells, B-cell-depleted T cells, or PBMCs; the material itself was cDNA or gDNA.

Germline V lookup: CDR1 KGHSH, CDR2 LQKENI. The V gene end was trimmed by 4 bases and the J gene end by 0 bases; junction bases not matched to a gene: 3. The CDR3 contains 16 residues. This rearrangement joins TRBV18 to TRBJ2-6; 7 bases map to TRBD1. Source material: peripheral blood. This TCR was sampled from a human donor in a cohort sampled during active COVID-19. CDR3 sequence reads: CASSRTGLSGANVLTF. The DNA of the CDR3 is TGTGCCAGCTCACGGACAGGCCTCTCTGGGGCCAACGTCCTGACTTTC.